A single sample is the source of the 21 T cell receptor beta chains below, sequenced in a study of T cell responses to AZD1222 COVID-19 vaccine. Repertoires were generated with immunoSEQ multiplex PCR, while TCRdb's copy carries only in-frame clones and drops some. This sample has about 140,000 clones, with about nine tenths found just once. The sequences come from peripheral blood, collected 28 days after the second AZD1222 dose. These receptors came from an adult who received the AZD1222 COVID-19 vaccine.

V gene TRBV3-1 (or the pseudogene TRBV3-2) combines with J gene TRBJ2-7, with D tentatively TRBD2 (6 bases). Germline V gene data show CDR1 as LGHDT and CDR2 as YNNKEL (reference sequence). The length of the CDR3 is 13 residues. Trimming left V 1 base short and J 4 bases short, with 8 bases between. CDR3 sequence (DNA): TGTGCCAGCAGCCAAGTCCGGGGGTACGAGCAGTACTTC. Encoded protein: CASSQVRGYEQYF.

The rearrangement links TRBV7-9 to TRBJ2-4; possibly TRBD1 or TRBD2 for D (6 bases each). Trimming removed 7 bases from V and 2 bases from J, with 15 bases in between. CDR1 is SEHNR, CDR2 FQNEAQ, per germline (reference sequence). The CDR3 has 15 amino acids. The CDR3 reads CASIQLGGTKNIQYF. The CDR3, as DNA: TGTGCCAGCATCCAGCTAGGGGGGACCAAAAACATTCAGTACTTC.

The DNA of the CDR3 is TGCGCCAGCAGCCAAGTGCCGGGTTCACCCCTCCACTTT. Protein sequence: CASSQVPGSPLHF. This rearrangement joins TRBV4-1 to TRBJ1-6; D call uncertain. Looked up from germline, CDR1 is MGHRA and CDR2 is YSYEKL. The CDR3 sequence is 13 residues long. Trimming removed 1 base from V and 9 bases from J, with 7 bases in between.

The J gene is TRBJ2-7, the V gene TRBV27; TRBD2 is a possible D gene (5 bases). V lost 5 bases, J lost 0 bases, and 11 bases lay in between. Germline loops: CDR1 MNHEY, CDR2 SMNVEV (reference sequence). The CDR3 extends over 14 amino acids. The CDR3 sequence: CASSLAESSYEQYF. CDR3 in DNA: TGTGCCAGCAGTCTAGCAGAAAGCTCCTACGAGCAGTACTTC.

This clone was recorded once. The CDR3 DNA follows: TGTGCCAGCAGTGAGGGACGGGCCCGCTACAATGAGCAGTTCTTC. Translated: CASSEGRARYNEQFF. The chain recombines TRBV2 with TRBJ2-1, with D perhaps given as TRBD1 or TRBD2 (5 bases each). The length of the CDR3 is 15 residues. V was trimmed by 3 bases and J by 3 bases, leaving 12 bases between them. CDR1 and CDR2 from the germline V gene are SNHLY and FYNNEI.

The V and J genes are TRBV20-1 and TRBJ1-2, with a possible D match to TRBD1 (6 bases). Germline V CDR1 and CDR2: DFQATT, SNEGSKA (reference sequence). This CDR3 has 13 residues. Deletions cut 5 bases from V and 4 bases from J, with 14 bases between. CDR3 DNA sequence: TGCAGTGCTGGTGGACAGAGAGGCTATGGCTACACCTTC. This codes for CSAGGQRGYGYTF.

This chain uses TRBV2 with TRBJ1-3; D gene ambiguous. The CDR3 loop spans 15 amino acids. CDR1 is SNHLY and CDR2 is FYNNEI in the germline V gene. V dropped 3 bases and J dropped 2 bases, with 11 bases sitting between them. The CDR3 here is CASSDQLSPGNTIYF. CDR3 DNA sequence: TGTGCCAGCAGTGACCAACTCAGCCCTGGAAACACCATATATTTT.

V gene TRBV20-1 combines with J gene TRBJ2-7; weak D call: TRBD2 (6 bases). The germline V and J ends were trimmed by 5 bases and 7 bases, with 9 bases remaining between them. The CDR3 has 10 amino acids. Germline CDR1 is DFQATT and CDR2 is SNEGSKA (reference sequence). CDR3 protein: CSAVRGEQYF. CDR3 coding DNA: TGCAGTGCTGTACGGGGGGAGCAGTACTTC.

The J gene is TRBJ2-7, the V gene TRBV15, with D hard to call. The CDR3 spans 14 residues. Looked up from germline, CDR1 is LNHNV and CDR2 is YYDKDF (reference sequence). V gave up 0 bases and J gave up 6 bases, with 12 bases separating them. CDR3 sequence (DNA): TGTGCCACCAGCAGAGATCGATCTTGGCCCGAGCAGTACTTC. Protein product: CATSRDRSWPEQYF. Full variable domain (missing parts from reference TRBV15 and TRBJ2-7): DAMVIQNPRYQVTQFGKPVTLSCSQTLNHNVMYWYQQKSSQAPKLLFHYYDKDFNNEADTPDNFQSRRPNTSFCFLDIRSPGLGDTAMYLCATSRDRSWPEQYFGPGTRLTVT.

This chain links TRBV10-3 with TRBJ2-5; D is tentatively TRBD1 or TRBD2 (6 bases each). Germline V CDR1 and CDR2: ENHRY, SYGVKD. Trimming left V 0 bases short and J 7 bases short, with 9 bases between. This CDR3 region has 13 residues. The DNA of the CDR3 is TGTGCCATCAGTGAGTCGGGGGGCGCGACCCAGTACTTC. Amino acids: CAISESGGATQYF.

This rearrangement joins TRBV27 to TRBJ1-1; 9 bases fit TRBD1. The germline V gene has CDR1 MNHEY and CDR2 SMNVEV (reference sequence). The V segment lost 7 bases and the J segment 0 bases; nucleotides outside the gene matches: 12. This CDR3 has 17 residues. The chain's CDR3 is CASKSEDRGGVNTEAFF. Here the CDR3 DNA reads TGTGCCAGCAAATCGGAAGACAGGGGGGGAGTGAACACTGAAGCTTTCTTT.

This chain links TRBV19 with TRBJ2-2, with D perhaps given as TRBD1 or TRBD2 (7 bases each). Trimming took off 5 bases at V and 5 bases at J, with 15 bases between the two ends. Germline CDR1 LNHDA, CDR2 SQIVND (reference sequence). There are 15 residues in the CDR3. In DNA form, the CDR3 reads TGTGCCAGTAGTTTCCAGGGGGGAGGGACCGGGGAGCTGTTTTTT. It codes for CASSFQGGGTGELFF. The full variable domain, completed using reference TRBV19 and TRBJ2-2, is DGGITQSPKYLFRKEGQNVTLSCEQNLNHDAMYWYRQDPGQGLRLIYYSQIVNDFQKGDIAEGYSVSREKKESFPLTVTSAQKNPTAFYLCASSFQGGGTGELFFGEGSRLTVL.

The CDR3 loop is CASSEASGRARDTQYF. CDR3 in DNA: TGTGCCAGCAGTGAGGCTAGCGGGAGGGCGCGGGATACGCAGTATTTT. The rearrangement joins TRBV2 to TRBJ2-3, with 12 bases aligning to TRBD2. V lost 3 bases, J lost 6 bases, and 7 bases stayed unmatched. Looked up from germline, CDR1 is SNHLY and CDR2 is FYNNEI. The CDR3 has 16 amino acids.

The chain links TRBV15 to TRBJ2-7, with D unclear. Germline values: CDR1 LNHNV, CDR2 YYDKDF (reference sequence). V was pared by 1 base and J by 4 bases, with 11 bases between. CDR3 length equals 14 residues. The CDR3: CATSRVRSGYEQYF. CDR3 DNA sequence: TGTGCCACCAGCAGAGTCAGGTCTGGGTACGAGCAGTACTTC.

This clone was seen a single time. The genes are TRBV5-4 and TRBJ2-3; tentatively, D is TRBD2 (5 bases). The CDR3 spans 14 residues. In germline, CDR1 is SGHNT, CDR2 YYREEE (reference sequence). The V gene lost 4 bases and the J gene lost 1 base, with 10 bases spanning the gap. Here the CDR3 DNA reads TGTGCCAGCAGCCCGGAGAGGGGCACAGATACGCAGTATTTT. This sequence encodes CASSPERGTDTQYF.

The table lists this clone with a count of one. The V call is TRBV5-1, the J call TRBJ1-2; TRBD1 is a possible D gene (5 bases). This CDR3 spans 16 amino acids. Trimming left V 1 base short and J 8 bases short, with 21 bases between. Germline-derived CDR1 and CDR2 are SGHRS and YFSETQ. The CDR3 here is CASSLMGLATESGYTF. CDR3 coding DNA: TGCGCCAGCAGCTTGATGGGGCTGGCTACCGAATCGGGCTACACCTTC.

This sequence joins TRBV5-6 and TRBJ1-5; 7 nucleotides line up with TRBD1. V shed 1 base, J shed 5 bases, and the junction held 6 bases outside the gene matches. The CDR3 length is 15 residues. Germline assignment: CDR1 SGHDT and CDR2 YYEEEE. The CDR3 region is CASSLYRGVYQPQHF. CDR3 sequence (DNA): TGTGCCAGCAGCTTGTACAGGGGTGTCTATCAGCCCCAGCATTTT.

The chain carries TRBV19 and TRBJ2-5, with a tentative D call TRBD2 (5 bases). Trimming removed 1 base at V and 4 bases at J, with 10 bases between. In germline, CDR1 is LNHDA, CDR2 SQIVND (reference sequence). The CDR3 contains 14 residues. The CDR3 is CASSIVPRGETQYF. The DNA of the CDR3 is TGTGCCAGTAGTATAGTACCCCGGGGAGAGACCCAGTACTTC.

This chain joins TRBV5-4 and TRBJ2-4; D gene uncertain. Deletions cut 0 bases from V and 0 bases from J, with 10 bases between. CDR1 and CDR2 from the germline V gene are SGHNT and YYREEE (reference sequence). This CDR3 comprises 16 residues. DNA for the CDR3: TGTGCCAGCAGCTTGGGCCAGAGAGTAGCCAAAAACATTCAGTACTTC. Its protein is CASSLGQRVAKNIQYF. The full variable domain, its missing parts supplied by reference TRBV5-4 and TRBJ2-4, is ETGVTQSPTHLIKTRGQQVTLRCSSQSGHNTVSWYQQALGQGPQFIFQYYREEENGRGNFPPRFSGLQFPNYSSELNVNALELDDSALYLCASSLGQRVAKNIQYFGAGTRLSVL.

The chain links TRBV28 to TRBJ2-1, with TRBD2 matching 14 bases. The CDR3 runs to 15 residues. V was pared by 6 bases and J by 7 bases, with 5 bases of the junction left unmatched. The germline CDR1 and CDR2 sequences are MDHEN and SYDVKM. In DNA, the CDR3 is TGTGCCAGCAGCTCCGGGACTAGCGGGAGTAATGAGCAGTTCTTC. Protein sequence: CASSSGTSGSNEQFF.

This chain uses TRBV7-9 with TRBJ2-7; TRBD1 aligns across 8 bases. V shed 5 bases and J 3 bases; nucleotides not matched to a gene: 6. The germline gives CDR1 SEHNR, CDR2 FQNEAQ (reference sequence). The CDR3 is made up of 14 amino acids. The CDR3 here is CASSHRDRRYEQYF. CDR3 in DNA: TGTGCCAGCAGCCACCGGGACAGGCGCTACGAGCAGTACTTC.